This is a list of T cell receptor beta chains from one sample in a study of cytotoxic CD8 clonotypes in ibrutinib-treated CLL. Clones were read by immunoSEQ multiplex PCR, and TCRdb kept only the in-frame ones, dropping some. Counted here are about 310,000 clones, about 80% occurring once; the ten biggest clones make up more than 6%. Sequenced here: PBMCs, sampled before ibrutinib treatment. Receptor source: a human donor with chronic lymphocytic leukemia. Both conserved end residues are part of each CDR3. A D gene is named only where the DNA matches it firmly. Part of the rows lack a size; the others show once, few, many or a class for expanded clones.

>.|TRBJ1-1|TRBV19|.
TGTGCCAGTACCCAGCGGGGGGCGCGGGAGGAAGCTTTCTTT
CASTQRGAREEAFF
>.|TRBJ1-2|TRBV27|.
TGTGCCAGCAGTTTAGCAGTAACGGGCTATGGCTACACCTTC
CASSLAVTGYGYTF
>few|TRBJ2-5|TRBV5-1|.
TGCGCCAGCAGCTCGGGACGGGGGGCTGAGACCCAGTACTTC
CASSSGRGAETQYF
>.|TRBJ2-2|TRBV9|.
TGTGCCAGCAGCGCCAGGGACACCGGGGAGCTGTTTTTT
CASSARDTGELFF
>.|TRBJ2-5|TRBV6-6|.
TGTGCCAGCAGTTACGATGTAACTAAAGAGACCCAGTACTTC
CASSYDVTKETQYF
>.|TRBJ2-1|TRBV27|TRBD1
TGTGCCAGCAGTTTCTGGACAGGTATACACAATGAGCAGTTCTTC
CASSFWTGIHNEQFF
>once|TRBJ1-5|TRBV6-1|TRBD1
TGTGCCAGCAGTCCACAGGGGATTGGGCAGCCCCAGCATTTT
CASSPQGIGQPQHF
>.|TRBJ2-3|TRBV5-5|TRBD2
TGTGCCAGCAGCCTGGGACTAGGCACAGATACGCAGTATTTT
CASSLGLGTDTQYF
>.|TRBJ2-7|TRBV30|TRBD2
TGTGCCTGGAGTTGGCTAGCGGGAGTTAATTACGAGCAGTACTTC
CAWSWLAGVNYEQYF
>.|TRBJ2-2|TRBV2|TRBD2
TGTGCCAGCAGTGCCCGACTAGCCAGAAACACCGGGGAGCTGTTTTTT
CASSARLARNTGELFF
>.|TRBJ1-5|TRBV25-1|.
TGTGCCAGCAGTGAATTCGGGGGAAGCAATCAGCCCCAGCATTTT
CASSEFGGSNQPQHF
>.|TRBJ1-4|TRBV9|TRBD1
TGTGCCAGCAGCGATCGGACAGGGAACGAAAAACTGTTTTTT
CASSDRTGNEKLFF
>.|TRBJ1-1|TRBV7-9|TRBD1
TGTGCCAGCAGCTTAACCGGGACAGGGTGGCCTGAAGCTTTCTTT
CASSLTGTGWPEAFF
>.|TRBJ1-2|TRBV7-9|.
TGTGCCAGCAGCTTAAGCAGTTCAAACTATGGCTACACCTTC
CASSLSSSNYGYTF
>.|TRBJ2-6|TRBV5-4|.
TGTGCCAGCAGCCCAGGAGGGGGCTCTGGGGCCAACGTCCTGACTTTC
CASSPGGGSGANVLTF
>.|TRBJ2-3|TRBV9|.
TGTGCCAGCAGCGTAGAGCTGGGGAGGATGGTTACGCAGTATTTT
CASSVELGRMVTQYF
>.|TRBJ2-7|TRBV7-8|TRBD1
TGTGCCAGCAGACCACAAGGACAGGGAAGCTCCTACGAGCAGTACTTC
CASRPQGQGSSYEQYF
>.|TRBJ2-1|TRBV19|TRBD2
TGTGCCAGTAGTATTGGAGCGGGACTAGCGGGACCCTCCTACAATGAGCAGTTCTTC
CASSIGAGLAGPSYNEQFF
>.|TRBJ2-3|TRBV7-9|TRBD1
TGTGCCAGCAGCCAGCCGGGACAGGGGGCAGGAGATACGCAGTATTTT
CASSQPGQGAGDTQYF
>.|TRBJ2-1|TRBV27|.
TGTGCCAGCAGTTTAATGGCGGGACCTAACAATGAGCAGTTCTTC
CASSLMAGPNNEQFF
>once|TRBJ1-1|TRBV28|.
TGTGTAGCTGAGGGAACTGAAGCTTTCTTT
CVAEGTEAFF
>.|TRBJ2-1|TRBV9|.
TGTGCCAGCAGCCCCCGACTAGACAATGAGCAGTTCTTC
CASSPRLDNEQFF
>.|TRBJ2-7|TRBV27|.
TGTGCCAGCAGTTCACTAGGAAACTCCTACGAGCAGTACTTC
CASSSLGNSYEQYF
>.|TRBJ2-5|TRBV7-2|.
TGTGCCAGCAGCTTAGGGCTAGGGGTGCGAGAGACCCAGTACTTC
CASSLGLGVRETQYF
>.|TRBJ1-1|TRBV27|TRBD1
TGTGCCAGCAGGACCCTACAGGGGGCCTACACTGAAGCTTTCTTT
CASRTLQGAYTEAFF
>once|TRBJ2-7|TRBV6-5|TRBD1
TGTGCCAGCAGTTCCACAGGGGGCAACAACTACGAGCAGTACTTC
CASSSTGGNNYEQYF
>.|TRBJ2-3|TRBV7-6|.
TGTGCCAGCAGCTTAGAACCTCCGGGAACAGATACGCAGTATTTT
CASSLEPPGTDTQYF
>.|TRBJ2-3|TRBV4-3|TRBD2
TGCGCCAGCAGCCGTGGGCCGGGACTAGCGGGAGATACGCAGTATTTT
CASSRGPGLAGDTQYF
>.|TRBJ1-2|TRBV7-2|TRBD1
TGTGCCAGCAGCGTTGACAGGGGCTTGGATTATGGCTACACCTTC
CASSVDRGLDYGYTF
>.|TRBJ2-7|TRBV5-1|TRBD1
TGCGCCAGCAGCGTGGGGACAGGACCGTATAGTGAGCAGTACTTC
CASSVGTGPYSEQYF
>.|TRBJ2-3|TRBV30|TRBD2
TGTGCCTGGAGTGTGGGTTTAGCGGGGTTGGGAGATACGCAGTATTTT
CAWSVGLAGLGDTQYF
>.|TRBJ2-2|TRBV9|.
TGTGCCAGCAGCGTAGTCCCAGGGATGGTCACCGGGGAGCTGTTTTTT
CASSVVPGMVTGELFF
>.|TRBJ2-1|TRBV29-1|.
TGCAGCGCCACGCGGGATGTAAGAAACAATGAGCAGTTCTTC
CSATRDVRNNEQFF
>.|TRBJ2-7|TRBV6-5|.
TGTGCCAGCAGTTACTCGATTTTGCGGCGGGCCTACGAGCAGTACTTC
CASSYSILRRAYEQYF
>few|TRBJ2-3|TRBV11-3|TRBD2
TGTGCCAGCAGCCCAGGACTAGCGGGCGCAGATACGCAGTATTTT
CASSPGLAGADTQYF